The subject of this entry is one TCR beta chain. Ten or more counts support this clonotype. This clone's antigen is unknown. Nothing much larger sits one base from this clone, and base qualities are not available. Ophthalmopathy patients had moderately to severely active disease, Clinical Activity Score of at least 3, NOSPECS grade of at least 4, and duration under 3 months. Patients with uncontrolled infections, other autoimmune diseases, pregnancy or lactation were excluded. Diagnoses relied on clinical symptoms, serum thyroxine and TRAb, thyroid ultrasound and orbital computed tomography. PBMCs were isolated from 7.5 to 10 ml of fresh peripheral blood by Ficoll-Paque density gradient centrifugation. Trizol reagent was used to extract total RNA, and RNA quality was then checked on an Agilent 2100 Bioanalyzer. CDR1 and CDR2 were assigned from the germline V gene as SQVTM and ANQGSEA. Trimming at the junction amounts to 7 bases on V and 0 bases on J, and the germline ends lie 13 bases apart. The CDR3 covers 14 residues, taking in both the cysteine and the phenylalanine. CDR3 DNA is the only sequence kept; it has 42 bases, read in frame from the first base.

Amplification of TCR beta CDR3 regions was carried out from RNA transcripts. For the first round of RT-PCR on the TCR CDR3, the HTBI primer set was used together with the Qiagen OneStep RT-PCR kit. A second multiplex PCR round built the libraries, followed by size selection and purification. Paired-end sequencing of the libraries was performed with 100 bp reads on an Illumina HiSeq2000. Regarding the original processing steps: SOAPnuke was used to process the raw data, with reads discarded if the reads contained adapters or uncalled bases, had a mean Phred below 15, or lacked an exact constant-primer or identifier match. High-quality paired reads were merged using COPE v1.2.5, and each unique nucleotide sequence was defined as a clonotype. MiTCR v1.1 was used to align the clonotypes against IMGT TRBV, TRBD and TRBJ reference segments. The analysis was restricted to V-J combinations with a frequency above 0.0001, which together covered 99% to 99.2% of the repertoires. A TCS score was defined as the ratio of F50 (clonal expansion) to E x V (chaos), with BLOSUM62-based TCRdist applied between CDR3 peptides within each V-J. Welch's t-statistics and random forest reduced fewer than 550 V-J features to 13, which were used in a naive Bayes classifier (R e1071). Clones were called with MiXCR by TCRdb after fastp trimmed the public reads at Q25, and only in-frame beta chains were retained. Rows matching on CDR3 protein sequence are summarized as one entry with the most common DNA and genes. The V and J calls were determined by TCRdb, not by the authors. The sample table records some 490,000 distinct CDR3 sequences; roughly 15% of these occur just once. The ten largest clones capture less than 30% of the sample.

The data belong to a study of T cells in Graves' hyperthyroidism and ophthalmopathy (dated by TCRdb to between 2018 and 2021). Regarding the complete study: Peripheral blood samples were taken at initial diagnosis, before any treatment was given. To identify TCR V-J signatures that set the groups apart, the researchers used a discovery cohort of 100 or so patients, made up of 43 with Graves' ophthalmopathy and some 60 with stable Graves' hyperthyroidism. Prospective prediction of ophthalmopathy was tested in an independent validation cohort consisting of some 20 hyperthyroidism patients and approximately 16 patients who later progressed to ophthalmopathy. For training and testing, the approximately 97 patients in the discovery cohort were randomly divided in a 7:3 ratio. Thyroid tissue and blood T-cell repertoires from more than 5 Graves' hyperthyroidism patients were also compared in the study. After sampling, hyperthyroidism patients received methimazole starting at 30 mg daily, and ophthalmopathy patients received high-dose intravenous methylprednisolone. TCR Vbeta CDR3 sequencing of 120 to 150 peripheral blood samples (approximately 44 ophthalmopathy, roughly 74 hyperthyroidism and approximately 17 progressor patients) is reported in the paper. Paper-wide results and their limitations: In validation, the model predicted progression to ophthalmopathy with just under 71% sensitivity and less than 75% specificity, a median of about 6 months before onset. Blood samples also contained most of the expanded thyroid clonotypes (frequency above 0.001), which suggests that blood repertoires may reflect thyroid immune responses. In cross-validation, a model built on a 13 V-J signature told ophthalmopathy apart from stable hyperthyroidism with approximately 90% sensitivity and about 81% specificity, and in testing the same model reached 80%/75%. No statistical method was used to fix the sample size in advance, and group allocation was not hidden from the investigators.

The clonotype comes from a woman under 40 with Graves' ophthalmopathy. The specimen was blood. The chain is made from TRBV29-1 and TRBJ2-1, with no reliable assignment of the D segment. The CDR3 region reads CSGKGPSSYNEQFF. The sequenced DNA: TGCAGCGGGAAAGGCCCTAGCTCCTACAATGAGCAGTTCTTC.